This TCR beta chain was recorded in a study of blood T cell repertoires in COVID-19 (dated by TCRdb to 2019 to 2021). A note on the overall study: The collaborator samples originated in the United States, Italy and Spain and spanned the acute and convalescent phases of COVID-19. The material from the prospective study consisted of cDNA or gDNA derived from T cells, B-cell-depleted T cells, or PBMCs. Samples were obtained from the ongoing ImmuneRACE study (first 160 participants) and from over 1,000 subjects provided by 6 global collaborators. Subjects who had been exposed to COVID-19, were actively infected with it, or had recovered from it provided the deeply sampled blood TCRbeta repertoires that made up the dataset. The repertoires were made available in a free public database intended to serve as a resource for research on the immune response to SARS-CoV-2. Where available, HLA class I and class II types were obtained from metadata supplied by the sample provider rather than from assay-based typing. Nearly every sample came with metadata listing a de-identified subject ID, COVID-19 status, age in years and sex.

The immunoSEQ Assay, a bias-controlled multiplex PCR, was used to amplify TCRbeta CDR3 regions from genomic DNA. The study's processing was this. Within the assay, amplification of reference gene primers was used to estimate how many nucleated cells each sample contained. Sequence reads were collapsed and filtered to measure the absolute abundance of every unique TCRbeta CDR3 rearrangement. Productive Simpson clonality was computed per sample as the square root of Simpson's diversity index over productive rearrangements. TCRdb retrieved this table from immuneACCESS and kept in-frame rearrangements only. Not all clones are present; in checked studies, unresolved V genes account for under half, and no reason is known for the remainder. The V and J calls and clone size were taken over from that table, and D and trimming were inferred from the DNA. The sample contains about 270,000 clones, 65% to 90% of them found a single time. The ten largest clones capture approximately 8.2% of the sample.

A word on this clone: The specificity of this receptor is unknown. Nothing much larger sits one base from this clone, and base qualities are not available.

Enrolling through a virtual design, the prospective study's participants ranged in age from roughly 18 to 90 years and lived across roughly 24 United States geographic areas. To assign participants to cohorts, the prospective study relied on clinical history that participants themselves reported in a screening survey and a study questionnaire. Each participant in the prospective study had whole blood, serum and a nasopharyngeal or oropharyngeal swab collected by mobile phlebotomists. Over a roughly two-month period, participants in the prospective study had the option of providing additional blood draws and questionnaires. Blood samples from the prospective study were shipped frozen or at room temperature prior to DNA extraction. The CDR3 has 15 amino acids, counting the end cysteine and phenylalanine. Solely the CDR3 DNA is kept, with 45 bases framed from the first base. CDR1 is given as SGHVS and CDR2 as FQNEAQ, both from the germline V gene. V sheds 6 bases and J sheds 0 bases, leaving 12 bases between their ends.

The paper as a whole reports these results and caveats: Clinical and demographic metadata were provided uncurated, with the amount varying by source and participant.

Recombination joined TRBV7-8 with TRBJ1-5; TRBD1 might be the D gene, on 5 matching bases. This clonotype originated in a woman aged 45-59 years with acute COVID-19. Sequencing was performed on PBMCs or T cells enriched from blood (not recorded which). DNA sequence: TGTGCCAGCAGTCGAGACAGAAATAGCAATCAGCCCCAGCATTTT. Protein translation: CASSRDRNSNQPQHF. The full variable domain, completed from the reference TRBV7-8 and TRBJ1-5 proteins outside the CDR3, reads GAGVSQSPRYKVAKRGQDVALRCDPISGHVSLFWYQQALGQGPEFLTYFQNEAQLDKSGLPSDRFFAERPEGSVSTLKIQRTQQEDSAVYLCASSRDRNSNQPQHFGDGTRLSIL.